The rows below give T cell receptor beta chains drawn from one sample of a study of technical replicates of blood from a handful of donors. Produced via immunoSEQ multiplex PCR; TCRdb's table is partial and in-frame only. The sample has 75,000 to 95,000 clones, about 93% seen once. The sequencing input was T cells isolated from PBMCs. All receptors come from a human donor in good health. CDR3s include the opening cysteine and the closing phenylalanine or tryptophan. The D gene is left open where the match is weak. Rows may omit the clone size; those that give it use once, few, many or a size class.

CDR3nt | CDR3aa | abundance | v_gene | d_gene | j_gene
TGTGCCAGCTCAGAAGGACAGACAAGTGAAAAACTGTTTTTT | CASSEGQTSEKLFF | . | TRBV18 | . | TRBJ1-4
TGCGCCAGCAGCTTGGGACAGGAAGTCGGCTACACCTTC | CASSLGQEVGYTF | once | TRBV5-1 | . | TRBJ1-2
TGTGCCAGCAGTTCGACGGGTAGCTCTGGAAACACCATATATTTT | CASSSTGSSGNTIYF | . | TRBV27 | . | TRBJ1-3
TGTGCCAGCTCACCATGGAAGACAGGGGACGAGCAGTACTTC | CASSPWKTGDEQYF | few | TRBV18 | TRBD1 | TRBJ2-7
TGTGCCAACTCGGGAGGGAACCCCTACGAGCAGTACTTC | CANSGGNPYEQYF | once | TRBV2 | TRBD2 | TRBJ2-7
TGTGCCAGCAGCCCTCGGGGGACAGGGGATGAAAAACTGTTTTTT | CASSPRGTGDEKLFF | . | TRBV9 | TRBD1 | TRBJ1-4
TGCGCCAGCAGCCAAGTAGTCCTGTTCCCCTACAATGAGCAGTTCTTC | CASSQVVLFPYNEQFF | . | TRBV4-1 | . | TRBJ2-1
TGTGCCAGCAGTATTAACAGGGTTCAGTTCTTC | CASSINRVQFF | . | TRBV6-5 | . | TRBJ2-1
TGTGCCAGCAGCGGAAATCTTCGGACTGTCTATTCGGAGCAGTTCTTC | CASSGNLRTVYSEQFF | . | TRBV9 | . | TRBJ2-1
TGTGCCATCAGTGAGTCTCAGACAGATACGCAGTATTTT | CAISESQTDTQYF | . | TRBV10-3 | . | TRBJ2-3
TGTGCCAGCAGACTTTATAGTAGCTCCTACAATGAGCAGTTCTTC | CASRLYSSSYNEQFF | . | TRBV27 | . | TRBJ2-1
TGTGCCTGGAGTGTATTGTCTAGCGGTAACAATGAGCAGTTCTTC | CAWSVLSSGNNEQFF | . | TRBV30 | TRBD2 | TRBJ2-1
TGCGCCAGCAGCCGATCCCCAGGGTCTGAGCAGTTCTTC | CASSRSPGSEQFF | . | TRBV4-1 | . | TRBJ2-1
TGCGCCAGCAGCCAAGAAGCACAGAGCGGCACCATATATTTT | CASSQEAQSGTIYF | . | TRBV4-3 | . | TRBJ1-3
TGCGCCAGCAGCTCAGAACGAGGCTCTGGAAACACCATATATTTT | CASSSERGSGNTIYF | . | TRBV5-1 | . | TRBJ1-3
TGTGCCAGCAGCTTAGCTATAGGGGCAGGATCAGAGACCCAGTACTTC | CASSLAIGAGSETQYF | . | TRBV7-9 | . | TRBJ2-5
TGTGCCAGCAGTCCCGGACACTCCTACGAGCAGTACTTC | CASSPGHSYEQYF | . | TRBV28 | . | TRBJ2-7
TGTGCCAGCAGCCCCCGACTAGCGGGAGGGCCCGAGACCCAGTACTTC | CASSPRLAGGPETQYF | . | TRBV9 | TRBD2 | TRBJ2-5
TGCGCCAGCAGCCAAGAAGTTTCAGAGCGGGAGGGCTGGGGGACCCAGTACTTC | CASSQEVSEREGWGTQYF | . | TRBV4-1 | TRBD2 | TRBJ2-5
TGCGCCAGCAGCCGGGGACAGGGGCTGTTCAATGAGCAGTTCTTC | CASSRGQGLFNEQFF | . | TRBV5-1 | TRBD1 | TRBJ2-1
TGCGCCAGCAGCCTCGACACTTACAATGAGCAGTTCTTC | CASSLDTYNEQFF | once | TRBV5-1 | . | TRBJ2-1
TGTGCCAGCTCACCCGAGCGGGAGTTGAACGAGCAGTACTTC | CASSPERELNEQYF | . | TRBV18 | TRBD2 | TRBJ2-7
TGTGCCATCAAACCTGGGCTAGCTGAAGAGACCCAGTACTTC | CAIKPGLAEETQYF | . | TRBV10-3 | . | TRBJ2-5
TGCGCCAGCAGCTTAGATCTAACGGGACAGGGGGCATCCTACGAGCAGTACTTC | CASSLDLTGQGASYEQYF | . | TRBV5-1 | TRBD1 | TRBJ2-7
TGTGCCAGCAGAACAGGGGCGGGGTATGGCTACACCTTC | CASRTGAGYGYTF | . | TRBV6-5 | TRBD1 | TRBJ1-2
TGTGCCAGCACCGTCCCGGGACTAGCGGGAGGACCCCAAGAGACCCAGTACTTC | CASTVPGLAGGPQETQYF | once | TRBV28 | TRBD2 | TRBJ2-5
TGTGCCAGCAGTGGAGTAACCGGGACAGGGGGTGAGACCCAGTACTTC | CASSGVTGTGGETQYF | . | TRBV2 | TRBD1 | TRBJ2-5
TGTGCCAGCAGCTTGGGGAGGAATGAGCAGTTCTTC | CASSLGRNEQFF | . | TRBV7-2 | . | TRBJ2-1
TGTGCCAGCAGCTTAGGACAGTTGTCTAACTATGGCTACACCTTC | CASSLGQLSNYGYTF | . | TRBV7-9 | . | TRBJ1-2
TGTGCCAGCAGGGGAGGTGGTAACACCGGGGAGCTGTTTTTT | CASRGGGNTGELFF | . | TRBV27 | . | TRBJ2-2
TGTGCCAGCTCCCTAGAGGTGAACACTGAAGCTTTCTTT | CASSLEVNTEAFF | . | TRBV6-1 | . | TRBJ1-1
TGTGCCAGCAGCGGAGGACTAGCTTCCTACAATGAGCAGTTCTTC | CASSGGLASYNEQFF | . | TRBV9 | TRBD2 | TRBJ2-1
TGTGCCAGCAATCCGTGGCAGGGGAAGTACAATGAGCAGTTCTTC | CASNPWQGKYNEQFF | . | TRBV27 | . | TRBJ2-1
TGTGCCAGCAGCTCCTACATGACAGGCGCCTACGAGCAGTACTTC | CASSSYMTGAYEQYF | . | TRBV5-6 | . | TRBJ2-7
TGTGCCAGCAGTCAAGCACGTTACGAGCAGTACTTC | CASSQARYEQYF | . | TRBV28 | . | TRBJ2-7
TGTGCCAGCAGCGTTGGTACAGGGTACCCAGATACGCAGTATTTT | CASSVGTGYPDTQYF | . | TRBV9 | . | TRBJ2-3
TGTGCCAGCAGCGTAGTAAGCCGGGGGGGGTACAATGAGCAGTTCTTC | CASSVVSRGGYNEQFF | . | TRBV9 | TRBD2 | TRBJ2-1
TGTGCCAGCAAGGAGCAGGGCGGAAGCAATCAGCCCCAGCATTTT | CASKEQGGSNQPQHF | few | TRBV2 | . | TRBJ1-5
TGTGCCAGCAGTTTAGGGGAGTGGAGCACTGAAGCTTTCTTT | CASSLGEWSTEAFF | . | TRBV27 | . | TRBJ1-1
TGTGCCAGTAGTATAACGGGGAACACTGAAGCTTTCTTT | CASSITGNTEAFF | . | TRBV19 | . | TRBJ1-1
TGTGCCAGCAGCATCGGGGATCAGCCCCAGCATTTT | CASSIGDQPQHF | . | TRBV7-9 | . | TRBJ1-5
TGCAGCGTTGACTCGAGCTCTGGGGCCAACGTCCTGACTTTC | CSVDSSSGANVLTF | . | TRBV29-1 | . | TRBJ2-6
TGTGCCAGCAGCCAGGGACACGGTAGGGGCTACGAGCAGTACTTC | CASSQGHGRGYEQYF | . | TRBV4-2 | . | TRBJ2-7
TGTGCCATCAGTGGGTCAGCGGTCTACACCGGGGAGCTGTTTTTT | CAISGSAVYTGELFF | . | TRBV10-3 | . | TRBJ2-2